Listed below are T cell receptor beta chains from one sample, sequenced in a study of blood T cell repertoires in COVID-19. Here immunoSEQ multiplex PCR was the method, and the copy in TCRdb shows in-frame clones only, minus some. The data show 35,000 or so clones, around 90% seen once. Sequencing was done on a sample of peripheral blood. The receptors were gathered from a human donor in a cohort sampled during active COVID-19. CDR3s include the opening cysteine and the closing phenylalanine or tryptophan. A D gene is named only where the DNA matches it firmly. For some rows the clone size is stated as once, few or many, or as a class when expanded; others skip it.

CDR3 | DNA | J | size | D | V
CASSAGSLMTDTQYF | TGTGCCAGCAGCGCGGGCAGCCTTATGACGGATACGCAGTATTTT | TRBJ2-3 | . | . | TRBV7-9
CASSGRGEETQYF | TGTGCCAGCTCCGGGAGGGGCGAAGAGACCCAGTACTTC | TRBJ2-5 | . | TRBD2 | TRBV18
CASRQGYEAFF | TGTGCCAGCAGGCAGGGTTATGAAGCTTTCTTT | TRBJ1-1 | . | . | TRBV6-5
CASSQTSGGASQETQYF | TGTGCCAGCAGCCAAACTAGCGGGGGGGCCTCCCAAGAGACCCAGTACTTC | TRBJ2-5 | once | TRBD2 | TRBV27
CAISSTEQWGNTIYF | TGTGCCATCAGCTCAACGGAACAGTGGGGAAACACCATATATTTT | TRBJ1-3 | . | . | TRBV10-3
CASTDRAYEQYF | TGTGCCAGCACCGACAGAGCCTACGAGCAGTACTTC | TRBJ2-7 | . | . | TRBV7-2
CASRGGASGRAIYEQYF | TGTGCCAGCAGGGGTGGGGCTAGCGGGAGGGCCATCTACGAGCAGTACTTC | TRBJ2-7 | . | TRBD2 | TRBV2
CASSLAQGQKDTEAFF | TGTGCCAGCAGCTTAGCGCAGGGACAGAAAGACACTGAAGCTTTCTTT | TRBJ1-1 | . | TRBD1 | TRBV7-9
CASSQDVAGGSYNEQFF | TGCGCCAGCAGCCAGGATGTAGCGGGGGGCTCCTACAATGAGCAGTTCTTC | TRBJ2-1 | . | TRBD2 | TRBV4-1
CSASARGVAGVNEQFF | TGCAGTGCTAGTGCCCGGGGGGTAGCGGGAGTTAATGAGCAGTTCTTC | TRBJ2-1 | . | TRBD2 | TRBV20-1
CASSTLWTATQYF | TGTGCCAGCAGCACGCTATGGACAGCTACGCAGTATTTT | TRBJ2-3 | . | . | TRBV7-2
CASRSGQGYGYTF | TGTGCCAGCAGGTCAGGACAGGGTTATGGCTACACCTTC | TRBJ1-2 | . | TRBD1 | TRBV11-2
CASKETGSVAQPQHF | TGTGCCAGCAAAGAAACCGGGTCAGTGGCCCAGCCCCAGCATTTT | TRBJ1-5 | . | . | TRBV6-4
CASSQPSPSDRPSTDTQYF | TGCGCCAGCAGTCAACCGTCCCCCTCGGACAGACCTAGCACAGATACGCAGTATTTT | TRBJ2-3 | . | . | TRBV23-1
CASSQGSGTYNEQFF | TGTGCCAGCAGCCAAGGAAGCGGGACCTACAATGAGCAGTTCTTC | TRBJ2-1 | . | TRBD2 | TRBV14
CASSLGAARDTEAFF | TGCGCCAGCAGCTTGGGGGCGGCGCGGGACACTGAAGCTTTCTTT | TRBJ1-1 | . | . | TRBV5-1
CSVAAAGREGRTDTQYF | TGCAGCGTCGCCGCGGCGGGGCGGGAAGGGCGCACAGATACGCAGTATTTT | TRBJ2-3 | . | . | TRBV29-1
CASSYSTGPYNEQFF | TGTGCCAGCAGTTACTCGACAGGTCCCTACAATGAGCAGTTCTTC | TRBJ2-1 | . | . | TRBV6-5